A single T cell receptor beta chain is shown here with its context. What it binds is not known. The data were obtained in a study of T cell responses to AZD1222 COVID-19 vaccine. Some clones are missing from TCRdb's copy, which holds only in-frame ones; the method was immunoSEQ multiplex PCR. The sample shows about 120,000 clones, approximately 83% of them seen only once. The study, taken as a whole, reports: Among spike-specific TCRs, nearly half reportedly target unmutated variant regions.

V lost 7 bases to trimming and J lost 8 bases; unmatched junction nucleotides: 11. The CDR3 runs to 14 residues. CDR1 SNHLY and CDR2 FYNNEI come from the germline V gene. The sample was peripheral blood, taken on day 0 of MenACWY control vaccination. The receptor comes from an adult in good health. The V call is TRBV2, the J call TRBJ1-3; 7 bases match TRBD1. The CDR3 DNA reads as TGTGCCAGCAAGGCGACAGGGTTCAGGGACACCATATATTTT. This translates into CASKATGFRDTIYF.